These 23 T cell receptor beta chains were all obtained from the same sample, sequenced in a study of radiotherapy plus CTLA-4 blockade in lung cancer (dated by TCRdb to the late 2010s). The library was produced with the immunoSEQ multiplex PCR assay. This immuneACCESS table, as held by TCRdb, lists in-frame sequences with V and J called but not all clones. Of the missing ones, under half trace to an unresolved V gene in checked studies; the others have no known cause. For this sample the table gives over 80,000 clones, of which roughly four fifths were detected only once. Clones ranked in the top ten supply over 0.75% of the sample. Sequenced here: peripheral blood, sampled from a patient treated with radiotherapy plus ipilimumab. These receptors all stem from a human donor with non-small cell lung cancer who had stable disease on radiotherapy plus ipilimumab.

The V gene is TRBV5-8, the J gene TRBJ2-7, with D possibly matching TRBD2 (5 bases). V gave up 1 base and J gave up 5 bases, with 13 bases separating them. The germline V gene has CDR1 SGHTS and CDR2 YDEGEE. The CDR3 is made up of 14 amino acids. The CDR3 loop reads CASSLIRLAHEQYF. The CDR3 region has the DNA TGTGCCAGCAGCTTGATCCGCCTAGCTCACGAGCAGTACTTC.

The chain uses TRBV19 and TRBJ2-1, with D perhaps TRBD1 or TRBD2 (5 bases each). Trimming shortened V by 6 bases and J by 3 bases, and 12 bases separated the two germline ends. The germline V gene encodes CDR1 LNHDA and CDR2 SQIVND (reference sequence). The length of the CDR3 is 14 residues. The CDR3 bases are TGTGCCAGTAGCCCCGGGACCCTCTACAATGAGCAGTTCTTC. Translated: CASSPGTLYNEQFF.

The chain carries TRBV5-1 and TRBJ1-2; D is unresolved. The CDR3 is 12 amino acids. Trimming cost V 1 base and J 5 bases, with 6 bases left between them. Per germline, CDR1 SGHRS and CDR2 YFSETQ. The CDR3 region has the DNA TGCGCCAGCAGCTTGTACTCATATGGCTACACCTTC. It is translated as CASSLYSYGYTF.

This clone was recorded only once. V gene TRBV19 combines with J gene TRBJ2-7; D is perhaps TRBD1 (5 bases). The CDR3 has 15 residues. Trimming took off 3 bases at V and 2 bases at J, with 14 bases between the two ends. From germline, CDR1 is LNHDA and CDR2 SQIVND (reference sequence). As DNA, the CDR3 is TGTGCCAGTAGTATCAAGCAGGGAAGCCCCTACGAGCAGTACTTC. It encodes CASSIKQGSPYEQYF.

This CDR3 is CASSSSLGRSGANVLTF. DNA of the CDR3: TGTGCCAGCAGTAGCTCCCTCGGCCGCTCTGGGGCCAACGTCCTGACTTTC. V is TRBV28 and J is TRBJ2-6; D uncertain. This CDR3 region has 17 residues. V was shortened by 5 bases and J by 0 bases, with 14 bases between the two germline ends. Per germline, CDR1 MDHEN and CDR2 SYDVKM.

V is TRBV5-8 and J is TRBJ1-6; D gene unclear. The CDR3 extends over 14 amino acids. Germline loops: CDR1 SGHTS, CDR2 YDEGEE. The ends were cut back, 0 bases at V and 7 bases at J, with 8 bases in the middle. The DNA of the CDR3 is TGTGCCAGCAGCTTGGGCGGGATAAATTCACCCCTCCACTTT. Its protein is CASSLGGINSPLHF.

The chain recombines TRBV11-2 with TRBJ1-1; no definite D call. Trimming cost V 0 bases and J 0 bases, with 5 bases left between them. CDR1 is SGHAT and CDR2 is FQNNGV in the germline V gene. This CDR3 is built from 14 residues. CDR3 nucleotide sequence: TGTGCCAGCAGCTTAGATCTGTTGAACACTGAAGCTTTCTTT. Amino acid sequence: CASSLDLLNTEAFF.

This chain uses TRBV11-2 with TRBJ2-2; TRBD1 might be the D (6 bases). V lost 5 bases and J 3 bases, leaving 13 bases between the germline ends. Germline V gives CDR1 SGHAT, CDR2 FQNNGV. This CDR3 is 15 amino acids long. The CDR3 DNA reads TGTGCCAGCAGCCGCCGGACAGTGCACACCGGGGAGCTGTTTTTT. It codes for CASSRRTVHTGELFF.

CDR3 loop: CASSRTGIQETQYF. CDR3 DNA sequence: TGTGCCAGCAGCCGGACAGGGATCCAAGAGACCCAGTACTTC. The gene calls are TRBV9 and TRBJ2-5, with 8 bases that match TRBD1. Germline V lookup: CDR1 SGDLS, CDR2 YYNGEE. J lost 1 base, V lost 4 bases, and 3 bases had no gene match. The CDR3 is 14 amino acids.

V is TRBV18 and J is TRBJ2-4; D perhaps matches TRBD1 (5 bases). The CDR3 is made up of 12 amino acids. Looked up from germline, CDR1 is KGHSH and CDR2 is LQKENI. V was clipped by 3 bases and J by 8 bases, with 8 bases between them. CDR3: CASSPPTDIQYF. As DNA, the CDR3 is TGTGCCAGCTCACCGCCGACAGACATTCAGTACTTC. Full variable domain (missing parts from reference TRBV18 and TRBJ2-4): NAGVMQNPRHLVRRRGQEARLRCSPMKGHSHVYWYRQLPEEGLKFMVYLQKENIIDESGMPKERFSAEFPKEGPSILRIQQVVRGDSAAYFCASSPPTDIQYFGAGTRLSVL.

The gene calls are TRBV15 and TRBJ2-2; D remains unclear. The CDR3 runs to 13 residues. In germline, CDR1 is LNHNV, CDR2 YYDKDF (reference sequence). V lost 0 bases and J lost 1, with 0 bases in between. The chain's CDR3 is CATSRENTGELFF. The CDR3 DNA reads TGTGCCACCAGCAGAGAGAACACCGGGGAGCTGTTTTTT. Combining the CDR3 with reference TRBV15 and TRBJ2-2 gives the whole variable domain DAMVIQNPRYQVTQFGKPVTLSCSQTLNHNVMYWYQQKSSQAPKLLFHYYDKDFNNEADTPDNFQSRRPNTSFCFLDIRSPGLGDTAMYLCATSRENTGELFFGEGSRLTVL.

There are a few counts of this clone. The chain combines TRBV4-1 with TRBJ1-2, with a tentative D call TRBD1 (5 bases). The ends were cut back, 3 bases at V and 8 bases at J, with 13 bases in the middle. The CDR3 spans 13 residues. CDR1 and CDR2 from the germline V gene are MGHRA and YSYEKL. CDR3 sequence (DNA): TGCGCCAGCAGCCAGGTGGTAGGGGAGGGCTACACCTTC. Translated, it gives CASSQVVGEGYTF.

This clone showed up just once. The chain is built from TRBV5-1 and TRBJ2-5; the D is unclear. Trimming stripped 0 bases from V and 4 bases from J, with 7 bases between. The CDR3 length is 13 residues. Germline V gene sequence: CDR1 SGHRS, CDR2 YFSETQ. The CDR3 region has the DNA TGCGCCAGCAGCTTGGCCCCTGGAGAGACCCAGTACTTC. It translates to CASSLAPGETQYF.

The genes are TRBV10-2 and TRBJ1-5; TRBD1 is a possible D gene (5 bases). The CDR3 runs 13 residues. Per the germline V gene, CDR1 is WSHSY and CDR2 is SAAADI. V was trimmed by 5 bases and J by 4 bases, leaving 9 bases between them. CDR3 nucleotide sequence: TGCGCCAGCAGTTTTGACAGAAATCAGCCCCAGCATTTT. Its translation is CASSFDRNQPQHF.

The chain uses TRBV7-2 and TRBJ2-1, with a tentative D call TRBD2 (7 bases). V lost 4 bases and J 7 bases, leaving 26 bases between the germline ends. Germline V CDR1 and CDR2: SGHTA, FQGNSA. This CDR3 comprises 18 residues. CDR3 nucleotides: TGTGCCAGCAGCTCATTAGTAGTCGCGCGGGGGCGGGAAAATGAGCAGTTCTTC. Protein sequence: CASSSLVVARGRENEQFF.

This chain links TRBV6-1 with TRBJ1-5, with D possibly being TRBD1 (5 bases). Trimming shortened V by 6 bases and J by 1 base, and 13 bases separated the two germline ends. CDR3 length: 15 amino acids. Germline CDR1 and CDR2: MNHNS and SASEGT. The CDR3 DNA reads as TGTGCCAGCAGCGCTAGTGGGGGGAGCAATCAGCCCCAGCATTTT. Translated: CASSASGGSNQPQHF.

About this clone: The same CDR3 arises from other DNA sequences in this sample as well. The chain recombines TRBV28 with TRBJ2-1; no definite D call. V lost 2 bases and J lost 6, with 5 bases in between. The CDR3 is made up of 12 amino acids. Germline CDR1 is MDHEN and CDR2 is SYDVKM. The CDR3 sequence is CASSLPLNEQFF. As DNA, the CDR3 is TGTGCCAGCAGTTTACCCCTCAATGAGCAGTTCTTC.

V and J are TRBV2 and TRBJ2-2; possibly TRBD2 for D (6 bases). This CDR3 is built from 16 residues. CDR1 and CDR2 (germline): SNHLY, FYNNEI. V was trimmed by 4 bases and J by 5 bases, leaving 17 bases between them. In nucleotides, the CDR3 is TGTGCCAGCAGTGGCCCCCGGAGGGCCAATACCGGGGAGCTGTTTTTT. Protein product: CASSGPRRANTGELFF.

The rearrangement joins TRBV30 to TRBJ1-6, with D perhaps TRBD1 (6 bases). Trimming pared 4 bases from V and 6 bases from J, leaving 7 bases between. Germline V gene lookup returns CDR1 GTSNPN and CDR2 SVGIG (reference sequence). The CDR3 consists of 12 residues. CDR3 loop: CAWKGGNSPLHF. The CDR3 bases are TGTGCCTGGAAAGGGGGTAATTCACCCCTCCACTTT. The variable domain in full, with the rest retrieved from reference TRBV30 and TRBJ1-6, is SQTIHQWPATLVQPVGSPLSLECTVEGTSNPNLYWYRQAAGRGLQLLFYSVGIGQISSEVPQNLSASRPQDRQFILSSKKLLLSDSGFYLCAWKGGNSPLHFGNGTRLTVT.

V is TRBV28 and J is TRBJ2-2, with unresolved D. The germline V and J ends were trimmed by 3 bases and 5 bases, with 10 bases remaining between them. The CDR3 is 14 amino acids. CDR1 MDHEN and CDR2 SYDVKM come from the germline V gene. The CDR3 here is CASSFRQTTGELFF. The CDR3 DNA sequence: TGTGCCAGCAGTTTCCGGCAGACGACCGGGGAGCTGTTTTTT.

The CDR3 here is CAWRGTSTGNTEAFF. For the CDR3, the DNA is TGTGCCTGGAGGGGCACCTCGACAGGGAACACTGAAGCTTTCTTT. The chain couples TRBV30 to TRBJ1-1, with D possibly matching TRBD1 (6 bases). CDR1 is GTSNPN and CDR2 is SVGIG in the germline V gene (reference sequence). This CDR3 contains 15 residues. Between the trimmed V and J ends, which lost 3 bases and 1 base, there was a span of 15 bases.

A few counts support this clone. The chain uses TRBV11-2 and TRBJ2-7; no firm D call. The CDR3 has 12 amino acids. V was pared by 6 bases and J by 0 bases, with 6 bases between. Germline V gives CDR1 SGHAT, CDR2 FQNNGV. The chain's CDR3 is CASSGPSYEQYF. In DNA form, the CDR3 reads TGTGCCAGCAGTGGGCCCTCCTACGAGCAGTACTTC.

CDR3 sequence: CASSGGGQGGETQYF. The CDR3, as DNA: TGTGCCAGCAGCGGAGGGGGACAGGGAGGGGAGACCCAGTACTTC. The chain uses TRBV13 and TRBJ2-5; 9 nucleotides align to TRBD1. Germline V gene sequence: CDR1 PRHDT, CDR2 FYEKMQ (reference sequence). The CDR3 is 15 residues long. The ends lost 5 bases at V and 5 bases at J; junction bases unmatched: 9.